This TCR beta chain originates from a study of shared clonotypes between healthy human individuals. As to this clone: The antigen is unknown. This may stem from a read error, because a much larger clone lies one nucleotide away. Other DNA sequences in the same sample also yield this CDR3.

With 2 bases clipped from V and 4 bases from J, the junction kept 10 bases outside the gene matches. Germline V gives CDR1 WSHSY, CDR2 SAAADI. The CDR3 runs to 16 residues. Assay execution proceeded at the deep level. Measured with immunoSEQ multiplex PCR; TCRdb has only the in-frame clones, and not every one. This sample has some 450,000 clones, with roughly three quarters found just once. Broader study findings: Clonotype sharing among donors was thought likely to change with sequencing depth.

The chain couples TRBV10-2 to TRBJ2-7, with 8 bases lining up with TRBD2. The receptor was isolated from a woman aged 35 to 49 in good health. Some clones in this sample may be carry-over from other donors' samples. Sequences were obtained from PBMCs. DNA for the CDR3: TGCGCCAGCAGTGAGCCTGGGACGGGGGGGAGGTACGAGCAGTACTTC. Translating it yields CASSEPGTGGRYEQYF.